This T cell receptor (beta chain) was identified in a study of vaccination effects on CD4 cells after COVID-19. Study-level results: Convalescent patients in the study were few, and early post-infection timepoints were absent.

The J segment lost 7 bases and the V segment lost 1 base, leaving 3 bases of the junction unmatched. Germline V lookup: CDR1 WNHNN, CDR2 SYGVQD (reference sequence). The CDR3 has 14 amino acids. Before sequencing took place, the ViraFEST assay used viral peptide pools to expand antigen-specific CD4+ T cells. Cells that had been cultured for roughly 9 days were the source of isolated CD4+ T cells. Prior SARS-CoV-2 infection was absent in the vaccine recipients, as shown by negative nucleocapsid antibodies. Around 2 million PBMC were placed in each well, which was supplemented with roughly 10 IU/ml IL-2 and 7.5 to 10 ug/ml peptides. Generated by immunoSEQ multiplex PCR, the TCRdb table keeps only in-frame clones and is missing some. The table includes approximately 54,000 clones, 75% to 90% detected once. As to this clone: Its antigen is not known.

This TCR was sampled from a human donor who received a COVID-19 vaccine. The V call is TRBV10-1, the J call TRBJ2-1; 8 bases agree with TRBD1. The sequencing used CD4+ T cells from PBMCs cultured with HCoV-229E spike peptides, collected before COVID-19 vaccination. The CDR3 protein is CASSEFRQGNEQFF. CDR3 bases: TGCGCCAGCAGTGAGTTTCGACAGGGGAATGAGCAGTTCTTC.